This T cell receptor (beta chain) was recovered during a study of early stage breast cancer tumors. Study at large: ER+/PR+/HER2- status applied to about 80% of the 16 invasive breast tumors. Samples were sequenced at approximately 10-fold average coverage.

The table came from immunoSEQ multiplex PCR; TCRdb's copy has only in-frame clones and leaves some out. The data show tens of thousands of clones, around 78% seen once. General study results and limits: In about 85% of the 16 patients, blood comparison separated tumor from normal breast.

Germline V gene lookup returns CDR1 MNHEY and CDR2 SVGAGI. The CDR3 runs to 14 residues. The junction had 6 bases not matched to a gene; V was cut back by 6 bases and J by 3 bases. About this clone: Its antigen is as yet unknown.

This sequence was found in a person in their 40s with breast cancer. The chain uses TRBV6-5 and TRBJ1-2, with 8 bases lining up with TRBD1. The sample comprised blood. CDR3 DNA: TGTGCCAGCAGCGGACAGGGTGTTGACTATGGCTACACCTTC. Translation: CASSGQGVDYGYTF.